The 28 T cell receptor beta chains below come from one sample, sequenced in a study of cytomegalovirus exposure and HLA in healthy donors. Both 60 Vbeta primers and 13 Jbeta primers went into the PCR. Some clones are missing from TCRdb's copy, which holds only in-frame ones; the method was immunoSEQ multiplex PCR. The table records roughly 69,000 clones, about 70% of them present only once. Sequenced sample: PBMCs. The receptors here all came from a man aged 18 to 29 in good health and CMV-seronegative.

CDR3: CASSLGTGWEETQYF. The CDR3 nucleotides read TGTGCCAGCAGCTTGGGGACAGGGTGGGAAGAGACCCAGTACTTC. The chain uses TRBV7-7 and TRBJ2-5, with TRBD1 matching 9 bases. The CDR3 runs to 15 residues. From germline, CDR1 is SSHAT and CDR2 FNYEAQ (reference sequence). Unmatched junction bases numbered 5, after V lost 3 bases and J lost 3 bases.

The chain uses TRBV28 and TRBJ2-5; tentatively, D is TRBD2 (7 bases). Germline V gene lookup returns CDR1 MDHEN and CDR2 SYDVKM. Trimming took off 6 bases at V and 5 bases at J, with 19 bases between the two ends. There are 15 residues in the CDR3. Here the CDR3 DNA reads TGTGCCAGCAGCCACTGGGGGGGCTCCCGCGAGACCCAGTACTTC. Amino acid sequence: CASSHWGGSRETQYF.

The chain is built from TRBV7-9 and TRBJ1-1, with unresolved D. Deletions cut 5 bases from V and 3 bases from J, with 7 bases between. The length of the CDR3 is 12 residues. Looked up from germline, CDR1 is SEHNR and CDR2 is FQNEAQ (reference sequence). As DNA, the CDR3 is TGTGCCAGCAGCGAAAGAGACACTGAAGCTTTCTTT. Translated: CASSERDTEAFF.

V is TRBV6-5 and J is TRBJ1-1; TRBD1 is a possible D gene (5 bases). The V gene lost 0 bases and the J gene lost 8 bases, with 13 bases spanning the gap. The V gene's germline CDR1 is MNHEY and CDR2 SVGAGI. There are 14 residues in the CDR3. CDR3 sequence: CASSYSGREHEAFF. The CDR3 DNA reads TGTGCCAGCAGTTACTCTGGCAGGGAACACGAAGCTTTCTTT.

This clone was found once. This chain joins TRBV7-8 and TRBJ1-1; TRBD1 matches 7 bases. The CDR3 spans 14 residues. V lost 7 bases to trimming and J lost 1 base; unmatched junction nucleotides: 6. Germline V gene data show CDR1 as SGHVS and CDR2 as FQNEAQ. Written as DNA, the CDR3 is TGTGCCAGCAAAGGGGGCAGGTGGAACACTGAAGCTTTCTTT. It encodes CASKGGRWNTEAFF.

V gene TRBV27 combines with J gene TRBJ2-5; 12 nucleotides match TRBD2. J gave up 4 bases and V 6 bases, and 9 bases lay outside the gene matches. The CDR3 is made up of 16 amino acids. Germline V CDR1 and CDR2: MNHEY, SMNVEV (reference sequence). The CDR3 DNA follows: TGTGCCAGCAGAGAAACTAGCGGGGGGCGGACAGAGACCCAGTACTTC. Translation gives CASRETSGGRTETQYF.

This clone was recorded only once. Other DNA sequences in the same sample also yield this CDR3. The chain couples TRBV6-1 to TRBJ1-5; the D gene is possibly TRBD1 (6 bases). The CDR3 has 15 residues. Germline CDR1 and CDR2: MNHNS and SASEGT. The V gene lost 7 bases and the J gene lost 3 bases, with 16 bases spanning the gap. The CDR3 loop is CASTEGVGPNQPQHF. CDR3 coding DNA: TGTGCCAGCACCGAGGGGGTGGGGCCCAATCAGCCCCAGCATTTT.

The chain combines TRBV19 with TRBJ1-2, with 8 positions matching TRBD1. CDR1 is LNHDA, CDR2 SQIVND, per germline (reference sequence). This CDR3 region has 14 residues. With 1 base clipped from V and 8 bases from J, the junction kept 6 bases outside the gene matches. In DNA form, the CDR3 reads TGTGCCAGTAGTATAGCAGGGGGCGCGGAAGGCTACACCTTC. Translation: CASSIAGGAEGYTF.

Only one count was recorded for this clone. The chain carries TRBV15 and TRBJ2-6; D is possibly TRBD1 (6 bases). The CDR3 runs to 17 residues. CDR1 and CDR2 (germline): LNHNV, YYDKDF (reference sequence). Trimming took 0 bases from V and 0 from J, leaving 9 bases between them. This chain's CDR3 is CATSREAGDSGANVLTF. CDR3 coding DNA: TGTGCCACCAGCAGAGAGGCAGGGGACTCTGGGGCCAACGTCCTGACTTTC.

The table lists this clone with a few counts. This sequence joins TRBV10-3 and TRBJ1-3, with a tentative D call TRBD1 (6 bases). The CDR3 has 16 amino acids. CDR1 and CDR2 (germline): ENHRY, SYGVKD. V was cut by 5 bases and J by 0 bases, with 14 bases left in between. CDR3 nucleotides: TGTGCCATCAGTCCTGGACAGTTGCTCTCTGGAAACACCATATATTTT. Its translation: CAISPGQLLSGNTIYF.

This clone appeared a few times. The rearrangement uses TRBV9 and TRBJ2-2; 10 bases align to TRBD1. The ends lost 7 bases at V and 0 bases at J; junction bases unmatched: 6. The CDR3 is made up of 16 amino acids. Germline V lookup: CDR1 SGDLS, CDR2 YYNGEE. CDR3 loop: CASSAGQGSNTGELFF. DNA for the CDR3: TGTGCCAGCTCTGCGGGACAGGGGTCGAACACCGGGGAGCTGTTTTTT.

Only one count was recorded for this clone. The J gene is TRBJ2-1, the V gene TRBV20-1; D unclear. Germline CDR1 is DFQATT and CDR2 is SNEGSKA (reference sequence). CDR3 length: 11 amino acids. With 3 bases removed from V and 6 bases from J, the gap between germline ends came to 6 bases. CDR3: CSARSPNEQFF. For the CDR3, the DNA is TGCAGTGCTAGGAGTCCCAATGAGCAGTTCTTC.

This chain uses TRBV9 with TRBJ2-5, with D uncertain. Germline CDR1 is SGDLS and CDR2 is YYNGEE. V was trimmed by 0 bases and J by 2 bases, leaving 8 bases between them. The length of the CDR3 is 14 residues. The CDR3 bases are TGTGCCAGCAGCGTAGGCCTGGCTCAAGAGACCCAGTACTTC. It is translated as CASSVGLAQETQYF.

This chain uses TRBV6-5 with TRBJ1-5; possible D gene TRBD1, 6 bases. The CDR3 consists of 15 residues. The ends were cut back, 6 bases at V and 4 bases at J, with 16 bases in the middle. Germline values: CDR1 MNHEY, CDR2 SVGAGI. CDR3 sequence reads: CASSLNRAGNQPQHF. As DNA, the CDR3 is TGTGCCAGCAGCCTGAACAGGGCTGGGAATCAGCCCCAGCATTTT.

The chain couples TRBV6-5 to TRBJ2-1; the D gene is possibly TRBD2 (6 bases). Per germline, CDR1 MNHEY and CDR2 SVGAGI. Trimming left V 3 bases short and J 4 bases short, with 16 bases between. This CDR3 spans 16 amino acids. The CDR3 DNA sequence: TGTGCCAGCAGTTATTCCCGACTAGAAGGATACAATGAGCAGTTCTTC. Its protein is CASSYSRLEGYNEQFF.

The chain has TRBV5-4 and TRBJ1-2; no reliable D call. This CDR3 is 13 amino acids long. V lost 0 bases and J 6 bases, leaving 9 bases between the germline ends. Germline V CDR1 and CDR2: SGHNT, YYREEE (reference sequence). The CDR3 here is CASSLGRSDGYTF. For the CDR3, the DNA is TGTGCCAGCAGCTTGGGCCGGAGTGATGGCTACACCTTC.

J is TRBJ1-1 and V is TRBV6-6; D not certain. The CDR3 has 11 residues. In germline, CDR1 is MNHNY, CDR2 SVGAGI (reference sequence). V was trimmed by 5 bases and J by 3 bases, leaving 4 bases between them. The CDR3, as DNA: TGTGCCAGCAGTCCAGACACTGAAGCTTTCTTT. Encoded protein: CASSPDTEAFF.

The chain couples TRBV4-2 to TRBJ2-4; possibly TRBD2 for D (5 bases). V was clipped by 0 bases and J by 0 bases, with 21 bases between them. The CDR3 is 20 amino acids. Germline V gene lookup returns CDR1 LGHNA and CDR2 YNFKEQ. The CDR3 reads CASSQDLFIGSSLAKNIQYF. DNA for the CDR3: TGTGCCAGCAGCCAAGATCTTTTTATTGGGAGTAGTCTAGCCAAAAACATTCAGTACTTC.

The CDR3 protein is CASSLGRTGNTGELFF. DNA of the CDR3: TGTGCCAGCAGCTTAGGTCGAACAGGGAACACCGGGGAGCTGTTTTTT. This chain joins TRBV7-9 and TRBJ2-2; tentatively, D is TRBD1 (5 bases). The CDR3 totals 16 residues. Germline V lookup: CDR1 SEHNR, CDR2 FQNEAQ (reference sequence). Trimming stripped 1 base from V and 1 base from J, with 10 bases between.

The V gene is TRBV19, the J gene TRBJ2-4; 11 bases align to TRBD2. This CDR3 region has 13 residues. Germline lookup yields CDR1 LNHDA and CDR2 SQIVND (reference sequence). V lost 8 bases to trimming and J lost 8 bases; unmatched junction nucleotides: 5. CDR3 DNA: TGTGCCAGTTTAGCGGGGGGGAGGGACATTCAGTACTTC. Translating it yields CASLAGGRDIQYF. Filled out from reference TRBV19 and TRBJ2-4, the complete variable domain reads DGGITQSPKYLFRKEGQNVTLSCEQNLNHDAMYWYRQDPGQGLRLIYYSQIVNDFQKGDIAEGYSVSREKKESFPLTVTSAQKNPTAFYLCASLAGGRDIQYFGAGTRLSVL.

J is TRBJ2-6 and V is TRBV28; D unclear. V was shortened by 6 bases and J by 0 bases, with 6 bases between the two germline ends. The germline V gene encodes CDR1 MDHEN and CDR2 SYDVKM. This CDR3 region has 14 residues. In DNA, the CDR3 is TGTGCCAGCAGGTTGAGCTCTGGGGCCAACGTCCTGACTTTC. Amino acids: CASRLSSGANVLTF. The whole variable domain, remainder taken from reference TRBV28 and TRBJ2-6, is DVKVTQSSRYLVKRTGEKVFLECVQDMDHENMFWYRQDPGLGLRLIYFSYDVKMKEKGDIPEGYSVSREKKERFSLILESASTNQTSMYLCASRLSSGANVLTFGAGSRLTVL.

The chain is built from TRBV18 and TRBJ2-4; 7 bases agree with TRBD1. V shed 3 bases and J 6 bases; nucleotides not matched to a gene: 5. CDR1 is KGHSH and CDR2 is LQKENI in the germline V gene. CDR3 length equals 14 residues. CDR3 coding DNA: TGTGCCAGCTCACCGGGACAGTCAATAAACATTCAGTACTTC. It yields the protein CASSPGQSINIQYF. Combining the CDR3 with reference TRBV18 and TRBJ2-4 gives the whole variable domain NAGVMQNPRHLVRRRGQEARLRCSPMKGHSHVYWYRQLPEEGLKFMVYLQKENIIDESGMPKERFSAEFPKEGPSILRIQQVVRGDSAAYFCASSPGQSINIQYFGAGTRLSVL.

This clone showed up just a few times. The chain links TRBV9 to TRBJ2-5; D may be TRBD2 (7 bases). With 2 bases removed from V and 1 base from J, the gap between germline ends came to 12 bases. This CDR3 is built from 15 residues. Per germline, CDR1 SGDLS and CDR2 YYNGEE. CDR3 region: CASSVAGALQETQYF. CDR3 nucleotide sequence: TGTGCCAGCAGCGTGGCGGGGGCCCTCCAAGAGACCCAGTACTTC.

The CDR3 protein is CASSRDRDYGYTF. CDR3 bases: TGTGCCAGCAGCAGAGACAGGGACTATGGCTACACCTTC. The chain is built from TRBV9 and TRBJ1-2, with 7 positions matching TRBD1. The germline V gene encodes CDR1 SGDLS and CDR2 YYNGEE. The CDR3 runs 13 residues. V lost 4 bases, J lost 3 bases, and 3 bases stayed unmatched.

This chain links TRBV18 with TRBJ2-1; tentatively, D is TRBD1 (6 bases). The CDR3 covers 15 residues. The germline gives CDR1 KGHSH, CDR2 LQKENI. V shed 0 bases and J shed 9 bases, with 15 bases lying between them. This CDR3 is CASSPPWDTYTEQFF. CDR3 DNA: TGTGCCAGCTCACCACCGTGGGACACCTATACTGAGCAGTTCTTC.

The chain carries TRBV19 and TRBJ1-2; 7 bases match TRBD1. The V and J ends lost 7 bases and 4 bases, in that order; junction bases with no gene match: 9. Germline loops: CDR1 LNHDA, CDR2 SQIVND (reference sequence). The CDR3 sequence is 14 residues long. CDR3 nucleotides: TGTGCCAGTATGAGACAGGGTGATACCTATGGCTACACCTTC. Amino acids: CASMRQGDTYGYTF. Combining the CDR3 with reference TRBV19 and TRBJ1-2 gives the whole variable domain DGGITQSPKYLFRKEGQNVTLSCEQNLNHDAMYWYRQDPGQGLRLIYYSQIVNDFQKGDIAEGYSVSREKKESFPLTVTSAQKNPTAFYLCASMRQGDTYGYTFGSGTRLTVV.

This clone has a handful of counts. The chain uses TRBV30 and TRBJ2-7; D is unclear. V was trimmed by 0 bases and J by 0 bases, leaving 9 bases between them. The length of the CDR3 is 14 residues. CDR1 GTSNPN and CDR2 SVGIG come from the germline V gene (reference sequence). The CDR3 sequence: CAWSVQIDSYEQYF. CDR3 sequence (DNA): TGTGCCTGGAGTGTACAAATTGACTCCTACGAGCAGTACTTC.

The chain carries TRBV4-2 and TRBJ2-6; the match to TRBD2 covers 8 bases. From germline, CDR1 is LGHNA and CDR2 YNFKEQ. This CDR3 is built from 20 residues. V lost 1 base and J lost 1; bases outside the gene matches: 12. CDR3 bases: TGTGCCAGCAGCCAAGTTGAGGTGGGGGGCGGGAGGTCTGGGGCCAACGTCCTGACTTTC. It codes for CASSQVEVGGGRSGANVLTF.